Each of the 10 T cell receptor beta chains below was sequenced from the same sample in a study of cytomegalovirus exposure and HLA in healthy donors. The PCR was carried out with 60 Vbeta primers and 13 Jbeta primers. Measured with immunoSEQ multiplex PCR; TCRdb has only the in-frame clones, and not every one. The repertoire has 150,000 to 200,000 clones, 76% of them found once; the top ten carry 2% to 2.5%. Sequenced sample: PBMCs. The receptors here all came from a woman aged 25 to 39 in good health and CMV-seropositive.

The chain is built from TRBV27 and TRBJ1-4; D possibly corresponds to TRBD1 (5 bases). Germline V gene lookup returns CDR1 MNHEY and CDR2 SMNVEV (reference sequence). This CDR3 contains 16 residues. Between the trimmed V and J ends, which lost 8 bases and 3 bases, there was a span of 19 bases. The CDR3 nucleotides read TGTGCCAGCCGTAACCTTGCGGGGCGGGCTAATGAAAAACTGTTTTTT. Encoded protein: CASRNLAGRANEKLFF.

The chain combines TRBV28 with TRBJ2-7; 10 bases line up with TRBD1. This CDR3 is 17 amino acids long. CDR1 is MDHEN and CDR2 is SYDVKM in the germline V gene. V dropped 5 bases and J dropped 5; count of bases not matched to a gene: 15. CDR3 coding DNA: TGTGCCAGCAGTCCATTTCGCACGGGACAGGGGACCCACGAGCAGTACTTC. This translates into CASSPFRTGQGTHEQYF.

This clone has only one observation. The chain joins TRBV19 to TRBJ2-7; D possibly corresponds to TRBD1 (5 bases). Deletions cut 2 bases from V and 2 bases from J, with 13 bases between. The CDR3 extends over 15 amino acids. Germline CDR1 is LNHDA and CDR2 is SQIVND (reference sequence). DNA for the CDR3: TGTGCCAGTAGTATAATCGCCCAGGGCACCTACGAGCAGTACTTC. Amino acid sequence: CASSIIAQGTYEQYF.

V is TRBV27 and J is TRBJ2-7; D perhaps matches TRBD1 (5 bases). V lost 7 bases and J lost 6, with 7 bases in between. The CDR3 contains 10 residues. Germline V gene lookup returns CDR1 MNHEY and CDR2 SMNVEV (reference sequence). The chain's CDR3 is CASIRGEQYF. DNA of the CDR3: TGTGCCAGCATTAGGGGCGAGCAGTACTTC.

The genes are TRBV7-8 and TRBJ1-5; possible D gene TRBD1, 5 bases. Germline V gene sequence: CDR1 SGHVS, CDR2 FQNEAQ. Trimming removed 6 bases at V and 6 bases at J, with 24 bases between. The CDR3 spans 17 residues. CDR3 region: CASSLLQGSNRVQPQHF. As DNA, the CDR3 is TGTGCCAGCAGTCTCCTCCAGGGAAGTAATCGGGTTCAGCCCCAGCATTTT.

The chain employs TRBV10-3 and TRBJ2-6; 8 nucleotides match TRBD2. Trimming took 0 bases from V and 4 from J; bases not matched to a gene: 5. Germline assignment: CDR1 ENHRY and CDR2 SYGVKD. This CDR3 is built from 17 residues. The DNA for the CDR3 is TGTGCCATCAGTGAGTCGACGGGGGGGCCCGGGGCCAACGTCCTGACTTTC. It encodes CAISESTGGPGANVLTF.

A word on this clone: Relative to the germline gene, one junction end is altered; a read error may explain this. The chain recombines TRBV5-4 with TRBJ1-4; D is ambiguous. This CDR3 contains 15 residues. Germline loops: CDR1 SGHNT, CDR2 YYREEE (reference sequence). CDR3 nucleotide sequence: TGTGCCAGCAGCTCATGGGAGGGTGAGGGTGAAAAACAGTTTTTT. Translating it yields CASSSWEGEGEKQFF.

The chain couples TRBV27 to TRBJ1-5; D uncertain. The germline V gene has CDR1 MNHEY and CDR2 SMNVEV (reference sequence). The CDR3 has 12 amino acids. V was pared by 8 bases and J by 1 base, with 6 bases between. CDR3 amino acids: CASGWSNQPQHF. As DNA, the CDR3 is TGTGCCAGCGGCTGGAGCAATCAGCCCCAGCATTTT.

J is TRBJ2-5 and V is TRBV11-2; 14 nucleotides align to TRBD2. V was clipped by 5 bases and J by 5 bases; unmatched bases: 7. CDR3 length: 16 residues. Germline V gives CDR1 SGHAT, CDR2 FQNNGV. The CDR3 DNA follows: TGTGCCAGCAGCCTCATTAGGACTAGCGGGGGGGAGACCCAGTACTTC. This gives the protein CASSLIRTSGGETQYF.

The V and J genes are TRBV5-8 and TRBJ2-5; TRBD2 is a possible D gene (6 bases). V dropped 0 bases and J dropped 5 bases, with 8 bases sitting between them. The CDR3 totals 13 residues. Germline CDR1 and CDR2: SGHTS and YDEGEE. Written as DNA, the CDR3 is TGTGCCAGCAGCTTGGAGCGGGTTGAGACCCAGTACTTC. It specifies CASSLERVETQYF.